This TCR beta chain was captured in a study of T cells of healthy individuals. This CDR3 has 14 amino acids. The germline gives CDR1 DFQATT, CDR2 SNEGSKA (reference sequence). The trim removed 7 bases at V and 5 bases at J, leaving 13 bases unmatched. TCRdb reanalysed the 5' RACE reads using MiXCR and keeps one entry per CDR3 protein. The data show 63,000 or so distinct CDR3 sequences, about 16% seen once. This chain links TRBV20-1 with TRBJ2-7; 8 positions match TRBD1. This receptor was obtained from a human donor in good health. The CDR3 region has the DNA TGCAGTGTTGGCCGGCTGGACAGGGTACACGAGCAGTACTTC. Amino acid sequence: CSVGRLDRVHEQYF.